This record covers a single T cell receptor (beta chain). Which antigen it targets is not known. No base quality values were provided; no much bigger clone lies one nucleotide off. Taken from cysteine to phenylalanine, the CDR3 has 14 residues. The entry retains the CDR3 DNA only, 42 bases that are in frame from base 1. Trimming accounts for 8 bases at V and 5 bases at J, while the number of junction bases matched to no gene is 7. For CDR1 and CDR2, the germline V gene (reference sequence) lists MNHEY and SMNVEV. In total, just over 650 healthy bone marrow donors made up the cohort. All cohort members were sampled while nominally healthy, although unrecorded immune exposures were likely present. The donor tested CMV seronegative, placing the donor among the 350 or so seronegative members of the cohort. Every donor gave a peripheral blood sample, and the peripheral blood mononuclear cells from that sample were used for TCR beta sequencing. The Qiagen DNeasy Blood Extraction Kit was used to extract genomic DNA from the blood cell samples.

The data were taken from a study of cytomegalovirus exposure and HLA in healthy donors (TCRdb year 2017). Context from the whole study: An earlier analysis of several hundred of the donors reported 276 Gb of sequence data and 95 million to 140 million unique TCR beta sequences obtained from 150 million to 200 million T cells. Donor age, sex, ethnicity and CMV serostatus were compiled alongside the repertoire data. The study combined high-throughput TCR immunosequencing, statistical association of individual TCRs with disease status, and machine learning to predict cytomegalovirus infection status. Typing coverage varied by locus: roughly 629-630 donors for A, B, C, DRB1 and DQB1; 500 to 550 for DQA1; about 590 for DPA1; roughly 450 for DPB1. All discovery cohort repertoires had been generated on a single sequencing platform. Of the roughly 400 genotyped donors, approximately 83% fell in the genetic ancestry cluster associated with self-reported Caucasian donors. Among 300 to 450 genotyped donors of the cohort, an average of 235,054 unique TCR beta nucleotide sequences were sequenced per donor, around 20% of them non-productive. Genome-wide SNP genotypes for about 55% of the roughly 670 donors were used in a later genetic analysis, which treated that subset as a discovery cohort. An earlier analysis of some 500 of the donors used high-throughput TCR beta sequencing to judge whether each TCR beta V gene segment behaved as functional or pseudogenic. An early release covering roughly 640 HLA-typed donors comprised 300 to 350 gigabases of sequencing data and roughly 85 million unique TCR sequences. Class I and class II HLA loci were covered by the typing at four-digit resolution. Because of strong linkage in the cohort, a handful of DR-DQ haplotypes were treated as single units for association and clustering. The study used immunosequencing to profile the T cell repertoires of hundreds of subjects and linked those repertoires to cytomegalovirus serostatus. The study aimed to test whether signatures of past pathogen exposure could be identified by cataloging public T cell receptors. In the later analysis, no new phenotypic data were used to find candidate immune exposures; instead, reliance was placed on TCR beta sequences and their occurrence across donors. Besides the first cohort of about 730 subjects, a separate validation cohort made up of 120 different subjects was used. A later analysis re-examined previously published TCR beta repertoires from several hundred donors and added high-resolution HLA genotyping to investigate patterns of TCR occurrence.

Receptor amplification or capture employed the immunoSEQ multiplex PCR assay. A mixture of 60 forward primers for TCR Vbeta segments and 13 reverse primers for TCR Jbeta segments was used in the multiplex PCR. The CDR3 region of rearranged TCR beta genes was amplified from genomic DNA by a multiplex PCR assay. The Illumina HiSeq System was used to sequence the amplified TCR beta libraries as 87-base-pair reads. In the original analysis: A later analysis counted about 80 million unique TCR beta chains across the 650 to 700 repertoires, and roughly 9.9 million of these chains were shared by at least two donors. To remove PCR and sequencing errors, raw reads were error-corrected and collapsed into unique sequences using a nearest-neighbor algorithm that merged closely related sequences. CDR3 sequences were aligned to IMGT reference sequences to assign V, D and J gene segments. For a sequence to be retained, a match of at least six nucleotides was required to both a V gene segment and a J gene segment. A rearrangement was called productive if the CDR3 had no stop codons and remained in frame with V and J, and every other rearrangement was called non-productive. CDR3 was defined according to IMGT convention as the region running from the second conserved V-encoded cysteine to the conserved J-encoded phenylalanine. The earlier analysis of approximately 590 of the donors excluded any sequence lacking an unambiguous match to a single V gene segment. In an earlier analysis of several hundred of the donors, a V segment was called functional when productive rearrangements were above 56.7%, and segregating when the standard deviation between donors exceeded 5%. To diagnose cytomegalovirus status from the catalog of TCR beta chain sequences, a statistical classification framework was built. A later analysis assigned V and J genes by comparing TCR nucleotide sequences with IMGT/GENE-DB human TR gene sequences. In a later analysis, CDR3 sequences and most-parsimonious VDJ recombination scenarios were assigned using the TCRdist pipeline. A later analysis defined each TCR beta chain by its CDR3 amino acid sequence plus V-gene family, and excluded reads lacking a unique V-gene family. In a later analysis, 500 to 700 highly shared, low-generation-probability nucleotide sequences were removed to address suspected cross-contamination and a sequencing artifact. A later analysis calculated a clonal expansion index for each public chain from normalized within-repertoire ranks of inferred template counts. Generation probabilities in a later analysis came from a VDJ recombination model fitted to out-of-frame rearrangements, and those results were checked against IGoR. In a later analysis, TCR-TCR, TCR-HLA and TCR-CMV co-occurrence was scored with hypergeometric tests, and a repertoire-size bias correction was applied to TCR pairs. To estimate false discovery rates, a later analysis permuted the HLA or CMV assignments 20 times. In a later analysis, co-occurring TCRs were grouped using DBSCAN, with TCRdist sequence similarity added in when clustering inside HLA-allele-positive subsets. For co-occurrence clustering, repertoires with fewer than 30,000 or more than 120,000 public chains were excluded, along with five or six repertoires with anomalous nucleotide sharing. TCRdb's version of the immuneACCESS table is confined to in-frame rearrangements and falls short of the full clone set. An unresolved V gene accounts for under half of the shortfall where checked; the remainder is of unknown origin. From that table come the V and J calls and clone size; the DNA was used to work out D and trimming. The sample table shows under 150,000 clones, and roughly 89% are seen once. The ten largest clones capture approximately 4.7% of the sample.

The full study reports these points: Assigning TCR associations to individual alleles was difficult when HLA alleles, especially DR and DQ, strongly co-occurred. A later analysis associated around 16,000 TCR beta sequences with specific HLA alleles at a false discovery rate of 0.05. Compared with equally common non-associated chains, HLA-associated TCR beta chains in a later analysis were more clonally expanded and had lower generation probabilities. A group of highly shared sequence variants was considered likely to be a technical artifact of the sequencing pipeline. The cohort was sequenced for TCR beta chains only, and without alpha or paired-chain data the features that could be detected were limited. HLA typing was unavailable for some donors at each locus, so association tests used only the typed subset. In vitro tests confirmed that a few of the cytomegalovirus-associated TCR beta chains recognize cytomegalovirus antigens. About 17 rarely observed V segments, including chromosome 9 orphons, were excluded from the earlier analysis of about 600 of the donors because counts were too low. It was suggested by the authors that the approach could potentially be generalized to other disease states and immunological phenotypes. A later genetic analysis reported fewer N-insertions in productive TCRs among donors in an Asian-associated ancestry cluster than the roughly 700-donor mean. The classifier was reported to diagnose cytomegalovirus status with high specificity and sensitivity in both the original cohort and the validation cohort. A later analysis reported that several top co-occurrence clusters appeared linked to parvovirus B19, influenza, CMV and Epstein-Barr virus. Linkage disequilibrium might explain the correlated functional status among segregating V segments, but an unknown experimental factor could not be ruled out. CMV serostatus was the only immune exposure information available for the cohort. The presence/absence analyses assumed that sequencing depth was roughly uniform across donors, and that assumption may not be true. An earlier analysis of around 540 of the donors showed that most TCR beta V segments appeared in productive rearrangements either about 90% or about 30% of the time, which broadly matched IMGT annotations. The study listed 164 TCR beta chains as associated with cytomegalovirus. In a later genetic analysis, a missense DCLRE1C variant was associated with V-gene and J-gene trimming of TCR beta chains, and the association was replicated in an independent cohort. Some IMGT-functional V segments, including TRBV6-2 and TRBV6-3, could not be distinguished by the 87-base-pair reads and were therefore excluded. A further reported finding was that TCR beta sequences accurately predicted the HLA-A and HLA-B alleles for most subjects in the first cohort. Most TCR sequences were seen in very few donors, while some public TCRs were found in many individuals. A later analysis found that TCR association rates varied across HLA loci, with DRB1 alleles showing the most associated TCRs and HLA-C alleles the fewest. A later analysis found that most CMV-associated TCR beta chains appeared HLA-restricted, with HLA associations seemingly driven largely by CMV exposure.

The sample was PBMCs. The V gene is TRBV27 and the J gene is TRBJ2-7; TRBD1 fits 12 bases in the junction. The receptor was isolated from a woman aged 30 to 39 in good health and CMV-seronegative. The CDR3 here reads CASSGTGGPHEQYF. The DNA sequence is as follows: TGTGCCAGCTCGGGGACAGGGGGCCCTCACGAGCAGTACTTC.